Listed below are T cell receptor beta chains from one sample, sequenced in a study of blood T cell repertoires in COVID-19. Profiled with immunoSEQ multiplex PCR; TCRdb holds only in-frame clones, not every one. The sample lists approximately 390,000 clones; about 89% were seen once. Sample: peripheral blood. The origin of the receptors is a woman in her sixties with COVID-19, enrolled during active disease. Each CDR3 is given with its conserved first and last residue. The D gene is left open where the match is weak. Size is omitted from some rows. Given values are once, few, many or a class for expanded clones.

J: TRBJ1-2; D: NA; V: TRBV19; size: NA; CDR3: CASRPSGSYGYTF; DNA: TGTGCCAGTAGGCCGAGCGGGTCCTATGGCTACACCTTC
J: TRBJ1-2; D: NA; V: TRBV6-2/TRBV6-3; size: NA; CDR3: CASSSGSFYGYTF; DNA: TGTGCCAGCAGTTCCGGGAGTTTCTATGGCTACACCTTC
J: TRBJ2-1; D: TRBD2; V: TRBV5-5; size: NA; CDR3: CASSTRTSERYNEQFF; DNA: TGTGCCAGCAGCACCCGGACTAGCGAGCGGTACAATGAGCAGTTCTTC
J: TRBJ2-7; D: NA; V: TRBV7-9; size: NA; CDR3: CASSPGDGIYEQYF; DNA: TGTGCCAGCAGCCCAGGCGACGGAATCTACGAGCAGTACTTC
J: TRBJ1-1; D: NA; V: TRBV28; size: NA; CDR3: CASSHRDTANTEAFF; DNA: TGTGCCAGCAGTCATCGAGACACTGCGAACACTGAAGCTTTCTTT
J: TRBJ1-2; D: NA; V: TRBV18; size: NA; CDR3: CASSPGLPTGGYTF; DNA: TGTGCCAGCTCACCGGGACTCCCGACTGGGGGCTACACCTTC
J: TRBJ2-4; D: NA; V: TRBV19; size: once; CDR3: CASGPEGNRLAKNIQYF; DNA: TGTGCCAGTGGCCCGGAGGGCAATCGACTAGCCAAAAACATTCAGTACTTC
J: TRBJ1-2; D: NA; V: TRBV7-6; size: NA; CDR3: CASSLGPENYGYTF; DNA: TGTGCCAGCAGCTTAGGTCCGGAGAACTATGGCTACACCTTC
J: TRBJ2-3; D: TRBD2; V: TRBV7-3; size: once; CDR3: CASSLRLAGGRSTDTQYF; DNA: TGTGCCAGCAGCTTACGACTAGCGGGGGGGCGAAGCACAGATACGCAGTATTTT
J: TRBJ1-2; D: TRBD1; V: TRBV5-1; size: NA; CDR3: CASSPSGQGAPGYTF; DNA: TGCGCCAGCAGCCCCTCCGGACAGGGGGCGCCTGGCTACACCTTC
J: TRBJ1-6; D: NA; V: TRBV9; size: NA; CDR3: CASSVDPTGKNSPLHF; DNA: TGTGCCAGCAGCGTAGACCCGACAGGCAAAAATTCACCCCTCCACTTT
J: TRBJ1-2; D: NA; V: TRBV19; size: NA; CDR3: CASSISGGPNYGYTF; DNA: TGTGCCAGTAGTATATCCGGAGGGCCTAACTATGGCTACACCTTC
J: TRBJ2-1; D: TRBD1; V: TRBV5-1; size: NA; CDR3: CASSLDRDDEQFF; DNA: TGCGCCAGCAGCCTGGACAGGGATGATGAGCAGTTCTTC
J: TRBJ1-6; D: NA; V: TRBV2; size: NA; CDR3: CASSAVAGGRDSPLHF; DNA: TGTGCCAGCAGTGCGGTTGCTGGAGGTCGGGATTCACCCCTCCACTTT
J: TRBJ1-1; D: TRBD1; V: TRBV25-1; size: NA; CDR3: CASRGQGRTEAFF; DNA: TGTGCCAGCAGGGGACAGGGTCGAACTGAAGCTTTCTTT
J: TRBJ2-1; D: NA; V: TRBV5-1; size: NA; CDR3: CASSFGNSYNEQFF; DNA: TGCGCCAGCAGCTTTGGCAACTCCTACAATGAGCAGTTCTTC
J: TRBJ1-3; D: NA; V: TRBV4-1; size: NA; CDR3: CASSQGWGVSGNTIYF; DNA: TGCGCCAGCAGCCAAGGGTGGGGAGTCTCTGGAAACACCATATATTTT
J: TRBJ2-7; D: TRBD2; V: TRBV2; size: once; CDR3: CASNRGAYEQYF; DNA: TGTGCCAGCAACCGGGGGGCCTACGAGCAGTACTTC
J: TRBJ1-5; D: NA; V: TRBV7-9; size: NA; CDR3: CASSLGYQSNQPQHF; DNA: TGTGCCAGCAGCTTAGGTTACCAGAGCAATCAGCCCCAGCATTTT
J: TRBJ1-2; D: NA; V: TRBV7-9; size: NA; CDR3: CASSLARTTSYGYTF; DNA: TGTGCCAGCAGCTTAGCGCGGACAACCTCCTATGGCTACACCTTC
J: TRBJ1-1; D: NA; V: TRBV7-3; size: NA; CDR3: CASSLKGDTEAFF; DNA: TGTGCCAGCAGCTTAAAAGGGGACACTGAAGCTTTCTTT
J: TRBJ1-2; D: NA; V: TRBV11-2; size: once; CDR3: CASSLGTAGYGYTF; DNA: TGTGCCAGCAGCTTAGGGACAGCCGGCTATGGCTACACCTTC